This TCR beta chain stems from a study of OX40 agonist ivuxolimab in advanced cancers. Overall study: Six ivuxolimab dose levels, 0.01 to 10 mg/kg, were given intravenously every 2 weeks. There were three patients with partial responses, one having hepatocellular carcinoma and two cutaneous melanoma.

Libraries were prepared by immunoSEQ multiplex PCR; TCRdb keeps only in-frame clonotypes and omits some of them. The sample has over 10,000 clones; approximately 80% are singletons. The germline gives CDR1 MRHNA, CDR2 SNTAGT. The CDR3 has 11 amino acids. V lost 10 bases and J 6 bases, leaving 10 bases between the germline ends. The origin of this receptor is an adult with an advanced solid tumor such as melanoma, head and neck, liver or kidney cancer. Sequences were derived from CD4+ or CD8+ T cells sorted from blood, sampled in a trial of the OX40 agonist ivuxolimab. V gene TRBV6-4 combines with J gene TRBJ2-1; perhaps TRBD1 as D (6 bases). The CDR3 nucleotides are TGTGCCATCAGAGGGGGCAATGAGCAGTTCTTC. Its translation is CAIRGGNEQFF.